The 21 T cell receptor beta chains listed next were all sequenced from one sample in a study of cytomegalovirus exposure and HLA in healthy donors. The primer mix had 60 Vbeta and 13 Jbeta primers. Sequencing used immunoSEQ multiplex PCR; TCRdb keeps in-frame clones, though not all of them. The table lists 100,000 to 150,000 clones, roughly 80% of them singletons, with approximately 4% in the top ten. Sequenced material: PBMCs. The receptor set was obtained from a man aged 18-30 years in good health and CMV-seropositive.

This clone appeared a few times. J is TRBJ2-7 and V is TRBV5-5; D is uncertain. Between the trimmed V and J ends, which lost 0 bases and 6 bases, there was a span of 7 bases. CDR1 and CDR2 from the germline V gene are SGHKS and YYEKEE (reference sequence). This CDR3 has 12 residues. The CDR3 reads CASSLVPSEQYF. Written as DNA, the CDR3 is TGTGCCAGCAGCTTGGTTCCCTCCGAGCAGTACTTC.

The sample holds one count of this clone. The CDR3 reads CASSVDYGYTF. CDR3 sequence (DNA): TGTGCCAGTAGTGTCGACTATGGCTACACCTTC. V and J are TRBV19 and TRBJ1-2; D is undetermined. V dropped 5 bases and J dropped 3 bases, with 4 bases sitting between them. Germline loops: CDR1 LNHDA, CDR2 SQIVND (reference sequence). This CDR3 contains 11 residues. Combining the CDR3 with reference TRBV19 and TRBJ1-2 gives the whole variable domain DGGITQSPKYLFRKEGQNVTLSCEQNLNHDAMYWYRQDPGQGLRLIYYSQIVNDFQKGDIAEGYSVSREKKESFPLTVTSAQKNPTAFYLCASSVDYGYTFGSGTRLTVV.

The chain is built from TRBV9 and TRBJ2-2; D may be TRBD2 (5 bases). The CDR3 is made up of 18 amino acids. Germline V gene data show CDR1 as SGDLS and CDR2 as YYNGEE. The V end was cut by 0 bases, the J end by 0 bases, with 15 bases between. The CDR3 DNA follows: TGTGCCAGCAGCGTAGGGGGTCCCCGGGAAGCGAACACCGGGGAGCTGTTTTTT. Encoded protein: CASSVGGPREANTGELFF.

The chain combines TRBV2 with TRBJ2-4, with TRBD2 matching over 14 bases. Trimming removed 6 bases from V and 0 bases from J; junction bases left unmatched: 7. CDR1 is SNHLY, CDR2 FYNNEI, per germline. The CDR3 covers 18 residues. CDR3 region: CASSAGLAGGLAKNIQYF. CDR3 coding DNA: TGTGCCAGCAGCGCTGGACTAGCGGGAGGCTTAGCCAAAAACATTCAGTACTTC.

This clone was picked up one time. J is TRBJ2-1 and V is TRBV10-1; unclear D gene. Germline lookup yields CDR1 WNHNN and CDR2 SYGVQD (reference sequence). CDR3 length equals 12 residues. The germline V and J ends were trimmed by 4 bases and 8 bases, with 9 bases remaining between them. CDR3 sequence: CASSGSSDEQFF. The CDR3 coding sequence is TGCGCCAGCAGTGGGAGCTCGGATGAGCAGTTCTTC.

This clone has just one count. V and J are TRBV5-1 and TRBJ2-7; TRBD2 aligns across 12 bases. The CDR3 covers 15 residues. Germline values: CDR1 SGHRS, CDR2 YFSETQ. V lost 0 bases and J lost 7; bases outside the gene matches: 5. In DNA form, the CDR3 reads TGCGCCAGCAGCTTGGGGACTAGCGGGACACGGGAGCAGTACTTC. Its translation: CASSLGTSGTREQYF. The whole variable domain, remainder taken from reference TRBV5-1 and TRBJ2-7, is KAGVTQTPRYLIKTRGQQVTLSCSPISGHRSVSWYQQTPGQGLQFLFEYFSETQRNKGNFPGRFSGRQFSNSRSEMNVSTLELGDSALYLCASSLGTSGTREQYFGPGTRLTVT.

CDR3: CASSLKRHNEQFF. The CDR3 nucleotides read TGTGCCAGCAGCTTAAAGCGGCACAATGAGCAGTTCTTC. The chain recombines TRBV7-6 with TRBJ2-1, with TRBD2 as a possible D gene (5 bases). This CDR3 region has 13 residues. V lost 2 bases to trimming and J lost 5 bases, with 7 bases between them. Germline loops: CDR1 SGHVS, CDR2 FNYEAQ. Using reference TRBV7-6 and TRBJ2-1 for the parts outside the CDR3, the full variable domain is GAGVSQSPRYKVTKRGQDVALRCDPISGHVSLYWYRQALGQGPEFLTYFNYEAQQDKSGLPNDRFSAERPEGSISTLTIQRTEQRDSAMYRCASSLKRHNEQFFGPGTRLTVL.

This sequence joins TRBV6-6 and TRBJ2-1; no reliable D call. Trimming took 0 bases from V and 6 from J, leaving 9 bases between them. CDR3 length: 14 residues. Germline V lookup: CDR1 MNHNY, CDR2 SVGAGI (reference sequence). In DNA form, the CDR3 reads TGTGCCAGCAGTTACTCGACCAGGCTCAATGAGCAGTTCTTC. Protein product: CASSYSTRLNEQFF.

This chain links TRBV6-6 with TRBJ1-1, with D unresolved. The CDR3 totals 13 residues. From germline, CDR1 is MNHNY and CDR2 SVGAGI (reference sequence). Trimming pared 4 bases from V and 5 bases from J, leaving 11 bases between. The CDR3 region is CASSLGLGTEAFF. The CDR3 DNA reads as TGTGCCAGCAGTTTGGGCCTCGGTACTGAAGCTTTCTTT.

The chain has TRBV9 and TRBJ1-1; no reliable D call. The CDR3 is 13 amino acids. Deletions cut 4 bases from V and 7 bases from J, with 14 bases between. Germline CDR1 SGDLS, CDR2 YYNGEE. In nucleotides, the CDR3 is TGTGCCAGCAGCAGTTTCGAGGAAATTGAAGCTTTCTTT. Amino acid sequence: CASSSFEEIEAFF.

The rearrangement uses TRBV6-5 and TRBJ1-2, with 7 bases fitting TRBD1. The germline V gene encodes CDR1 MNHEY and CDR2 SVGAGI. V trimming: 5 bases; J trimming: 2 bases; junction bases outside the gene matches: 8. The CDR3 is made up of 15 amino acids. Written as DNA, the CDR3 is TGTGCCAGCAGTCGGCTCGCAGGGGGGAACTATGGCTACACCTTC. Its translation: CASSRLAGGNYGYTF.

The chain recombines TRBV10-2 with TRBJ2-3; D ambiguous. Trimming left V 6 bases short and J 4 bases short, with 14 bases between. From germline, CDR1 is WSHSY and CDR2 SAAADI. The CDR3 has 14 residues. The CDR3 DNA reads as TGCGCCAGCAGCCCGTCTAGTGGCGCAGATACGCAGTATTTT. It translates to CASSPSSGADTQYF.

This clone was detected once. The rearrangement uses TRBV7-9 and TRBJ1-3, with a weak D call TRBD1 (5 bases). The CDR3 extends over 15 amino acids. Germline V gene sequence: CDR1 SEHNR, CDR2 FQNEAQ (reference sequence). Trimming pared 6 bases from V and 0 bases from J, leaving 12 bases between. The CDR3 DNA is TGTGCCAGCAGGCCCACAGGCTTCTCTGGAAACACCATATATTTT. Amino acids: CASRPTGFSGNTIYF.

This chain joins TRBV13 and TRBJ2-3; possibly TRBD2 for D (6 bases). CDR1 is PRHDT, CDR2 FYEKMQ, per germline (reference sequence). Trimming took 1 base from V and 9 from J, leaving 14 bases between them. This CDR3 region has 14 residues. The CDR3 DNA follows: TGTGCCAGCAGCTTAGATCGGGAGCATAGGACGCAGTATTTT. Its translation is CASSLDREHRTQYF.

This sequence joins TRBV13 and TRBJ2-3; TRBD2 might be the D (5 bases). CDR3 length: 14 residues. V lost 7 bases to trimming and J lost 2 bases, with 13 bases between them. Germline CDR1 is PRHDT and CDR2 is FYEKMQ (reference sequence). Here the CDR3 DNA reads TGTGCCAGCACGGAGGACGGCGCCACAGATACGCAGTATTTT. The encoded protein is CASTEDGATDTQYF.

V and J are TRBV6-1 and TRBJ2-5; TRBD2 matches 12 bases. V was pared by 2 bases and J by 2 bases, with 0 bases of the junction left unmatched. The length of the CDR3 is 15 residues. Germline values: CDR1 MNHNS, CDR2 SASEGT. The CDR3 nucleotides are TGTGCCAGCAGTGAAACTAGCGGGGGGCAAGAGACCCAGTACTTC. Protein product: CASSETSGGQETQYF.

The chain combines TRBV9 with TRBJ2-3; D might be TRBD2 (7 bases). Trimming cost V 2 bases and J 8 bases, with 12 bases left between them. There are 13 residues in the CDR3. Per germline, CDR1 SGDLS and CDR2 YYNGEE. CDR3 nucleotides: TGTGCCAGCAGCGTGGCGGGGGCGGGTACGCAGTATTTT. Translated, it gives CASSVAGAGTQYF.

The chain joins TRBV9 to TRBJ2-7; the match to TRBD2 covers 13 bases. The V gene's germline CDR1 is SGDLS and CDR2 YYNGEE. The CDR3 has 17 amino acids. V lost 2 bases, J lost 5 bases, and 10 bases stayed unmatched. The CDR3 DNA is TGTGCCAGCAGCGTCGGCCCTGGGGGACTAGCGGGAAACGAGCAGTACTTC. This translates into CASSVGPGGLAGNEQYF.

The rearrangement uses TRBV6-5 and TRBJ1-2; the D is unclear. There are 13 residues in the CDR3. The V end was cut by 5 bases, the J end by 1 base, with 8 bases between. From germline, CDR1 is MNHEY and CDR2 SVGAGI. The CDR3 nucleotides read TGTGCCAGCAGTCCGACAAATAACTATGGCTACACCTTC. This sequence encodes CASSPTNNYGYTF.

This clone was counted between two and nine times. The chain combines TRBV4-2 with TRBJ2-5, with 9 positions matching TRBD1. The junction had 5 bases not matched to a gene; V was cut back by 5 bases and J by 4 bases. The CDR3 totals 14 residues. CDR1 is LGHNA and CDR2 is YNFKEQ in the germline V gene. The CDR3 sequence is CASSDQDRGETQYF. The CDR3 coding sequence is TGTGCCAGCAGCGACCAGGACAGGGGAGAGACCCAGTACTTC.

The chain combines TRBV6-5 with TRBJ1-6; possibly TRBD1 for D (5 bases). The CDR3 extends over 15 amino acids. Germline V CDR1 and CDR2: MNHEY, SVGAGI. The ends were cut back, 6 bases at V and 3 bases at J, with 12 bases in the middle. The CDR3 sequence: CASRPRDSYNSPLHF. As DNA, the CDR3 is TGTGCCAGCAGACCTAGAGACAGCTATAATTCACCCCTCCACTTT.